A selection of T cell receptor beta chains follows, all from one sample in a study of cytomegalovirus exposure and HLA in healthy donors. Only in-frame clones appear in the TCRdb table, and some are missing; sequencing was by immunoSEQ multiplex PCR. Of 120,000 or so clones in the sample, around 79% were seen once. Sequenced input: PBMCs. Receptors were obtained from a woman in her thirties or forties in good health and CMV-seronegative. The CDR3 runs from the conserved cysteine through the conserved F or W. The D gene is left open where the match is weak. Clone size is given for some rows only: seen once, a few or many times, or a class if the clone is expanded.

v_gene	d_gene	j_gene	abundance	CDR3aa	CDR3nt
TRBV27	TRBD1	TRBJ2-7	-	CASSSPRQGGGRREQYF	TGTGCCAGCAGTTCCCCCCGACAGGGGGGGGGCCGTCGGGAGCAGTACTTC
TRBV15	-	TRBJ2-7	once	CATSRDRGREQYF	TGTGCCACCAGCAGAGATCGAGGAAGGGAGCAGTACTTC
TRBV7-8	TRBD1	TRBJ1-6	-	CASSPTPGQDNSPLHF	TGTGCCAGCAGCCCTACTCCGGGACAGGATAATTCACCCCTCCACTTT
TRBV30	-	TRBJ1-2	once	CACHRLLANYGYTF	TGTGCCTGCCATCGACTGCTTGCTAACTATGGCTACACCTTC
TRBV28	-	TRBJ2-7	-	CASSLGRDYEQYF	TGTGCCAGCAGTTTGGGGCGGGATTACGAGCAGTACTTC
TRBV5-4	-	TRBJ1-1	-	CASSQERRGILAEAFF	TGCGCCAGCAGCCAAGAACGGAGGGGCATTTTAGCTGAAGCTTTCTTT
TRBV6-6	-	TRBJ1-1	few	CASSYAGRTEAFF	TGTGCCAGCAGTTACGCTGGGAGGACTGAAGCTTTCTTT
TRBV19	TRBD2	TRBJ2-5	-	CASSALAAQETQYF	TGTGCCAGTAGTGCCCTAGCGGCACAAGAGACCCAGTACTTC
TRBV7-2	TRBD2	TRBJ2-3	-	CASSASPGRGVDTQYF	TGTGCCAGCTCCGCCTCCCCCGGGAGGGGGGTAGATACGCAGTATTTT
TRBV7-3	-	TRBJ2-1	-	CASSPTSSYNEQFF	TGTGCCAGCAGCCCGACTAGCTCCTACAATGAGCAGTTCTTC
TRBV5-1	-	TRBJ1-4	-	CASSLAPTRGTNEKLFF	TGCGCCAGCAGCCTGGCCCCCACCCGAGGAACTAATGAAAAACTGTTTTTT
TRBV7-9	-	TRBJ1-2	-	CASSREGGAEFTF	TGTGCCAGCAGCCGGGAGGGGGGCGCCGAGTTCACCTTC
TRBV7-6	TRBD1	TRBJ1-6	-	CASSLLLQGDSPLHF	TGTGCCAGCAGCTTATTACTACAGGGGGATTCACCCCTCCACTTT
TRBV4-3	-	TRBJ1-2	-	CASSQTGTYGYTF	TGCGCCAGCAGCCAAACAGGGACCTATGGCTACACCTTC